This is a list of T cell receptor beta chains from one sample in a study of glioma-infiltrating T cells after dendritic cell vaccination. Sequencing used immunoSEQ multiplex PCR; TCRdb keeps in-frame clones, though not all of them. The sample has approximately 67,000 clones, about 76% seen once; the top ten hold 7% to 9%. Sequenced material: blood, taken before dendritic cell vaccination. These receptors were taken from a human donor with glioblastoma. The CDR3 runs from the conserved cysteine through the conserved F or W. The order of the fields is clone size, V gene, D gene, J gene, CDR3 DNA, CDR3 protein. D genes are given only for firm matches. Only part of the rows carry a size: once, few, many, or a class if the clone is expanded.

-	TRBV5-4	TRBD2	TRBJ2-5	TGTGCCAGCAGCTTGGGACTAGCGGGGGGGAACCAAGAGACCCAGTACTTC	CASSLGLAGGNQETQYF
-	TRBV29-1	-	TRBJ1-2	TGCAGCGTTGAAGCCCTGGACAGCGGCTATGGCTACACCTTC	CSVEALDSGYGYTF
-	TRBV15	TRBD1	TRBJ1-1	TGTGCCACCAGCAGGGAAGGGACAGGGGGCCAGAGAACTGAAGCTTTCTTT	CATSREGTGGQRTEAFF
-	TRBV6-5	TRBD2	TRBJ2-3	TGTGCCAGCAGGCCTAGCGGGGGGGCCGAAAGTACGCAGTATTTT	CASRPSGGAESTQYF
-	TRBV6-5	-	TRBJ2-7	TGTGCCAGCAAGACAGTTGTTGGGGATGCTGGCGAGCAGTACTTC	CASKTVVGDAGEQYF
-	TRBV19	TRBD1	TRBJ1-5	TGTGCCAGTAGTGTATTACAGGGGGGGAGCAATCAGCCCCAGCATTTT	CASSVLQGGSNQPQHF
-	TRBV7-9	-	TRBJ1-1	TGTGCCAGCAGCTTAGCACTATTTGGTACTGAAGCTTTCTTT	CASSLALFGTEAFF
-	TRBV13	-	TRBJ2-5	TGTGCCAGCAGCTTACTCGTGGGTGAGGGACAAAACAAAGAGACCCAGTACTTC	CASSLLVGEGQNKETQYF
-	TRBV15	TRBD1	TRBJ1-6	TGTGCCACCAGCAGAGATCGGGACAGCCACAGCTCACCCCTCCACTTT	CATSRDRDSHSSPLHF
-	TRBV2	TRBD1	TRBJ1-4	TGTGCCAGCAGCCTTCGGACAGGGGGAAATGAAAAACTGTTTTTT	CASSLRTGGNEKLFF
-	TRBV11-1	-	TRBJ1-1	TGTGCCAGCAGCCCCTCCGACAGACTGAACACTGAAGCTTTCTTT	CASSPSDRLNTEAFF
-	TRBV15	-	TRBJ1-1	TGTGCCACCAGCCAGACACCAATTGAAGCTTTCTTT	CATSQTPIEAFF
-	TRBV15	-	TRBJ2-3	TGTGCCACCAGCAGCGGTACAGGTTCGGGCACAGATACGCAGTATTTT	CATSSGTGSGTDTQYF
-	TRBV5-1	TRBD1	TRBJ1-2	TGCGCCAGCAGCTTGACCGGACAGGGGGTTTATGGCTACACCTTC	CASSLTGQGVYGYTF
-	TRBV27	-	TRBJ2-7	TGTGCCAGCAGTTTAAGCCGGCCCAGCGGCGAGCAGTACTTC	CASSLSRPSGEQYF
once	TRBV27	TRBD1	TRBJ2-7	TGTGCCAGCAGTTACAACAGGGGTAGCGAGCAGTACTTC	CASSYNRGSEQYF